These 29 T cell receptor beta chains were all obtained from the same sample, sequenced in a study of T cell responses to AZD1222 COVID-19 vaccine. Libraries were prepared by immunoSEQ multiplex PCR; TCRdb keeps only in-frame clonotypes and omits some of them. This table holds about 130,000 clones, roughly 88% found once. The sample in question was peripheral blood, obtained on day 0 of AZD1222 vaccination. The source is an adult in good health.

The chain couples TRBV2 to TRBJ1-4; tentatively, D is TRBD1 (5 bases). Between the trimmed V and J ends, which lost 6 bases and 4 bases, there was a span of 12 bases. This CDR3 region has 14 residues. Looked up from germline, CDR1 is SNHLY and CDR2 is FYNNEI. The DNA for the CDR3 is TGTGCCAGCAGGTCGACAGCCAATAATGAAAAACTGTTTTTT. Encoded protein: CASRSTANNEKLFF.

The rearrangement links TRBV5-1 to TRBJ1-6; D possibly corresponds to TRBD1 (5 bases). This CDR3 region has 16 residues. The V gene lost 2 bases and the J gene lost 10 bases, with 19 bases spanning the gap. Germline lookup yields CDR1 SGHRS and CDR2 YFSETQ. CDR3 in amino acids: CASSFTGPRQNSPLHF. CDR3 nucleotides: TGCGCCAGCAGCTTTACGGGGCCCCGGCAAAACTCACCCCTCCACTTT.

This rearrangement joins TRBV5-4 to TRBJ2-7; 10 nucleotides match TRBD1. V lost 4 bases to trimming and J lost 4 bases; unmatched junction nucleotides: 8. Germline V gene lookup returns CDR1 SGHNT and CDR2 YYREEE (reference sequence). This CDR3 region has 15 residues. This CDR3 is CASSHGTGAEYEQYF. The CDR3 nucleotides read TGTGCCAGCAGCCACGGGACAGGGGCAGAATACGAGCAGTACTTC.

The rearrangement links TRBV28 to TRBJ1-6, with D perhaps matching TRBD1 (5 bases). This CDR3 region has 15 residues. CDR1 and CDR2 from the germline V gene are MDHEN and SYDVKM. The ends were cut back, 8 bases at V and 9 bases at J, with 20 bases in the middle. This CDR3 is CASCYRERGISPLHF. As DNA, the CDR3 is TGTGCCAGCTGCTACCGGGAAAGGGGAATTTCACCCCTCCACTTT.

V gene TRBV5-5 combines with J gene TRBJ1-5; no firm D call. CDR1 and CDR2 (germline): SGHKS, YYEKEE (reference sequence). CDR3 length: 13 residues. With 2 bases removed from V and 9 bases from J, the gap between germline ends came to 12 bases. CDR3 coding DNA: TGTGCCAGCAGCTTTGGAGGTTATGGGCCCCAGCATTTT. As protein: CASSFGGYGPQHF. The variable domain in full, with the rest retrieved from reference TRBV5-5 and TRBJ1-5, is DAGVTQSPTHLIKTRGQQVTLRCSPISGHKSVSWYQQVLGQGPQFIFQYYEKEERGRGNFPDRFSARQFPNYSSELNVNALLLGDSALYLCASSFGGYGPQHFGDGTRLSIL.

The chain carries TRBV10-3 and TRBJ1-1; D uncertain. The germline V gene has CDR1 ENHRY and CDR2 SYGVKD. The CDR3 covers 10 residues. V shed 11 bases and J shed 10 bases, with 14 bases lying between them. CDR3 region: CAVGPPGAFF. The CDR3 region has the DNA TGTGCCGTCGGCCCCCCCGGAGCTTTCTTT.

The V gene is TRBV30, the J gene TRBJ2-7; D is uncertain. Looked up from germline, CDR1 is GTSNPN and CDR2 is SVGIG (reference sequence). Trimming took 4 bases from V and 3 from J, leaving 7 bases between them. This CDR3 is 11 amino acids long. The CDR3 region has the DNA TGTGCCTGGAAGGCAGACTACGAGCAGTACTTC. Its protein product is CAWKADYEQYF.

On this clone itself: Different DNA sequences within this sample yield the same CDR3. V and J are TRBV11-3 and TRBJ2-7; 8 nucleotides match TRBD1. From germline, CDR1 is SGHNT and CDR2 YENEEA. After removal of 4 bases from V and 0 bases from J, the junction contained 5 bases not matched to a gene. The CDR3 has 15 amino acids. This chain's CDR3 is CASSSRQGPSYEQYF. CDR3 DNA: TGTGCCAGCAGCTCAAGACAGGGGCCCTCCTACGAGCAGTACTTC.

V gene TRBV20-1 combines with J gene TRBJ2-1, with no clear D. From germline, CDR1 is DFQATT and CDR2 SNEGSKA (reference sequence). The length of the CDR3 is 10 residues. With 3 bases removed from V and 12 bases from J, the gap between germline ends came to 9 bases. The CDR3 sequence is CSASLRRQFF. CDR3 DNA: TGCAGTGCTAGTCTTAGGAGGCAGTTCTTC.

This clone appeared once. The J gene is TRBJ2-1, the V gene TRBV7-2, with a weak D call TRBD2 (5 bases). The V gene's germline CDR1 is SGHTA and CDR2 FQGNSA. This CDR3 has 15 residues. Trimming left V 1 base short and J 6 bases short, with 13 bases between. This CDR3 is CASSLELVGFNEQFF. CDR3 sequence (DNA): TGTGCCAGCAGCTTAGAACTAGTGGGTTTCAATGAGCAGTTCTTC.

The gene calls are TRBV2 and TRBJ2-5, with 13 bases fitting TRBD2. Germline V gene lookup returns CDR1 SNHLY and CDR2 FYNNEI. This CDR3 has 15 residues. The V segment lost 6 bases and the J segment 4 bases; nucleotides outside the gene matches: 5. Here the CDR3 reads CASSGLAGARETQYF. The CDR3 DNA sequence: TGTGCCAGCAGCGGACTAGCGGGAGCTAGAGAGACCCAGTACTTC. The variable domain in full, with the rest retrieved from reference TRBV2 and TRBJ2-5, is EPEVTQTPSHQVTQMGQEVILRCVPISNHLYFYWYRQILGQKVEFLVSFYNNEISEKSEIFDDQFSVERPDGSNFTLKIRSTKLEDSAMYFCASSGLAGARETQYFGPGTRLLVL.

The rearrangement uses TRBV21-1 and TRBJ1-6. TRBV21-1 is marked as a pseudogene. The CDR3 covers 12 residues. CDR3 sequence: CASSKFRSPLHF. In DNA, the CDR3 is TGTGCCAGCAGCAAATTCCGTTCACCCCTCCACTTT.

CDR3 in DNA: TGTGCCAGCGTGACAGGGGCGGGCGGGGAGCTGTTTTTT. Encoded protein: CASVTGAGGELFF. V is TRBV28 and J is TRBJ2-2, with 8 bases matching TRBD1. CDR3 length equals 13 residues. Germline CDR1 is MDHEN and CDR2 is SYDVKM. V lost 8 bases, J lost 7 bases, and 6 bases stayed unmatched.

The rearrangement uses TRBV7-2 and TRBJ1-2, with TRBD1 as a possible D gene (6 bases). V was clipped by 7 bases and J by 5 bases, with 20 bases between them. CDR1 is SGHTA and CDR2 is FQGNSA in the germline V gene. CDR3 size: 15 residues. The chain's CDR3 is CASTPVGGGWYGYTF. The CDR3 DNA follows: TGTGCCAGCACCCCGGTGGGAGGGGGATGGTATGGCTACACCTTC.

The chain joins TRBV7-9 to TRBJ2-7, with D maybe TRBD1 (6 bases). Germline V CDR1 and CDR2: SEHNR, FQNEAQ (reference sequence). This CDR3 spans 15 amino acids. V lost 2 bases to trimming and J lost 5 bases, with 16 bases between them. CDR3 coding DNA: TGTGCCAGCAGCTTATGGAGGACAGCACAGGACGAGCAGTACTTC. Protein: CASSLWRTAQDEQYF.

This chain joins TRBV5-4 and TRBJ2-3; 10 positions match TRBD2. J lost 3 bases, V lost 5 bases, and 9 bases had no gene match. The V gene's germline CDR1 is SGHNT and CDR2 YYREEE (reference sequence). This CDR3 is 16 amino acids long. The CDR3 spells CASSSPLAGVTDTQYF. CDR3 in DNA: TGTGCCAGCAGTTCCCCTCTAGCGGGAGTTACAGATACGCAGTATTTT.

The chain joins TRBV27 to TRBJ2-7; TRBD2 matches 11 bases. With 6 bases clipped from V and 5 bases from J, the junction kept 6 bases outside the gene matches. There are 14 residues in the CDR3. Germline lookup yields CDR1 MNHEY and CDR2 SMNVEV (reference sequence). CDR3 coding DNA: TGTGCCAGCAGCCGAACTAGCGGGAGTAACGAGCAGTACTTC. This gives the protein CASSRTSGSNEQYF.

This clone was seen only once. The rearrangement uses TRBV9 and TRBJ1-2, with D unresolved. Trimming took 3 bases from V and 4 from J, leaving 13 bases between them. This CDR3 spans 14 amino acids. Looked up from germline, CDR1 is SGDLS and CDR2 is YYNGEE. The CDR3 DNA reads TGTGCCAGCAGCGCCGACCATCCGGTCTATGGCTACACCTTC. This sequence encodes CASSADHPVYGYTF.

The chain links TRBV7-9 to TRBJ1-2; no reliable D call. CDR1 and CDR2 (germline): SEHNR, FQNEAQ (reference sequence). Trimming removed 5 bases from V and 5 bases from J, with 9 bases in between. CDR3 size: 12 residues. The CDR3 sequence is CASSTPEYGYTF. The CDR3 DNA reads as TGTGCCAGCAGCACCCCCGAATATGGCTACACCTTC. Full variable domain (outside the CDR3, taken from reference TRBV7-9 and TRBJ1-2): DTGVSQNPRHKITKRGQNVTFRCDPISEHNRLYWYRQTLGQGPEFLTYFQNEAQLEKSRLLSDRFSAERPKGSFSTLEIQRTEQGDSAMYLCASSTPEYGYTFGSGTRLTVV.

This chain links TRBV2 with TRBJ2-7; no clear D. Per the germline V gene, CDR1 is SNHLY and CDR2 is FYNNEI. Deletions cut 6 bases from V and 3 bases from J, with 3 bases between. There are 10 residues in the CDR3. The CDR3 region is CASRGYEQYF. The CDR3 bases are TGTGCCAGCAGGGGCTACGAGCAGTACTTC.

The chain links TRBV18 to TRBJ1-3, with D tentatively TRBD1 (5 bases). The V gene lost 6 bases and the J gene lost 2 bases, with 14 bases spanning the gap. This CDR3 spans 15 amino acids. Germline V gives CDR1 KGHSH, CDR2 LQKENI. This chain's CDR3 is CASSRAGVTGNTIYF. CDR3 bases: TGTGCCAGCTCCCGGGCGGGGGTGACTGGAAACACCATATATTTT.

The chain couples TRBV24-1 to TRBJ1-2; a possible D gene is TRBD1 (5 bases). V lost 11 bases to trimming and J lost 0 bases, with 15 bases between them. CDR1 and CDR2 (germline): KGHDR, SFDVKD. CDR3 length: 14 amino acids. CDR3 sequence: CARERGVSNYGYTF. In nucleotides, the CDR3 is TGTGCCAGGGAGCGAGGGGTCTCTAACTATGGCTACACCTTC.

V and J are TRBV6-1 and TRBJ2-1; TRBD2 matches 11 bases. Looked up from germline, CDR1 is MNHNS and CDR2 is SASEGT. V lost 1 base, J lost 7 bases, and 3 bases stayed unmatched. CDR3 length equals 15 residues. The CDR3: CASSEELAGVNEQFF. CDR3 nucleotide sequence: TGTGCCAGCAGTGAAGAACTAGCGGGAGTAAATGAGCAGTTCTTC.

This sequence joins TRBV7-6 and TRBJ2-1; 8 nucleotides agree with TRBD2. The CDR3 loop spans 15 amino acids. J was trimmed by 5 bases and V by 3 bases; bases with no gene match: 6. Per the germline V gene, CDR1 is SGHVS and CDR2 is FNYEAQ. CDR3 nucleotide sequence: TGTGCCAGCAGCTTTGGAAGCGGGGGACACAATGAGCAGTTCTTC. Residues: CASSFGSGGHNEQFF.

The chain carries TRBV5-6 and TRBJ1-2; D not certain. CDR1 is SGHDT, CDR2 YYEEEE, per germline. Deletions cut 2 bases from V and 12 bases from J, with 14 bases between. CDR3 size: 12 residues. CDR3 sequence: CASSFGRSLNTF. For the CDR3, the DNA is TGTGCCAGCAGCTTCGGGCGGTCCCTTAACACCTTC.

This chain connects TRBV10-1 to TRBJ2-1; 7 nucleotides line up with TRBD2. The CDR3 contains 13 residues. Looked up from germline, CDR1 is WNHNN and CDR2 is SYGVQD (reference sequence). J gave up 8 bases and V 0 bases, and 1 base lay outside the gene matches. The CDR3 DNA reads TGCGCCAGCAGTGAGTCGGGGAGGGATGAGCAGTTCTTC. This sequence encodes CASSESGRDEQFF.

CDR3 sequence reads: CASSFRDRGDSPLHF. CDR3 nucleotide sequence: TGTGCCAGCAGCTTCCGGGACAGGGGGGATTCACCCCTCCACTTT. This chain connects TRBV5-4 to TRBJ1-6; 11 bases map to TRBD1. V lost 2 bases, J lost 8 bases, and 3 bases stayed unmatched. Germline CDR1 and CDR2: SGHNT and YYREEE (reference sequence). The CDR3 is 15 residues long. Supplemented by reference TRBV5-4 and TRBJ1-6, the full variable domain reads ETGVTQSPTHLIKTRGQQVTLRCSSQSGHNTVSWYQQALGQGPQFIFQYYREEENGRGNFPPRFSGLQFPNYSSELNVNALELDDSALYLCASSFRDRGDSPLHFGNGTRLTVT.

CDR3 loop: CASSVVRQGPEAFF. The CDR3 bases are TGTGCCAGCAGCGTAGTCAGGCAGGGGCCTGAAGCTTTCTTT. The J gene is TRBJ1-1, the V gene TRBV9; possible D gene TRBD1, 6 bases. Germline V CDR1 and CDR2: SGDLS, YYNGEE. Trimming took off 0 bases at V and 6 bases at J, with 12 bases between the two ends. The CDR3 runs 14 residues.

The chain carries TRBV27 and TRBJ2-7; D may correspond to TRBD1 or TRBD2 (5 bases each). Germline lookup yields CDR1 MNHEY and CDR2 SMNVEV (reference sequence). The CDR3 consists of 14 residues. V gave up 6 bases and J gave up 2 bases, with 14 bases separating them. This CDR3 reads CASRGRTPPYEQYF. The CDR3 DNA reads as TGTGCCAGCAGGGGACGAACCCCGCCCTACGAGCAGTACTTC.